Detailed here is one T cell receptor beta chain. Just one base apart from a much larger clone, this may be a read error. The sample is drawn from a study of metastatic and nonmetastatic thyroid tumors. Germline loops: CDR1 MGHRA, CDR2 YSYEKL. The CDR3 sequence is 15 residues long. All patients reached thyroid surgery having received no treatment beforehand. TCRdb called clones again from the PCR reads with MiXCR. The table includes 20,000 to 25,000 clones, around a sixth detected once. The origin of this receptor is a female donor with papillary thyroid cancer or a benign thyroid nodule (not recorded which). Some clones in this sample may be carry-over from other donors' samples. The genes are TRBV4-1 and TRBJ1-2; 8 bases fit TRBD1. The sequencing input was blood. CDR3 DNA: TGCACCAGCAGCCCCACCCAGGGGGCAGTTGTGGGCTACACCTTC. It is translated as CTSSPTQGAVVGYTF.